The source of this T cell receptor (beta chain) is a study of cytotoxic CD8 clonotypes in ibrutinib-treated CLL. Study as a whole: With a range of 6 to 36, the median treatment time before response samples were taken was approximately 12 months. The samples contained hundreds of thousands of productive templates on average. They also contained an average of 94,082 productive rearrangements. Study observations and caveats: On treatment, the uncommon public clonotypes contracted or remained stable. Baseline clonality, higher than in age-matched healthy donors, tracked circulating CD8+ T-cell counts.

This clone was detected a few times. Its antigen is not known. The data were produced by immunoSEQ multiplex PCR, yet TCRdb's version contains in-frame clones alone and is incomplete. The profile shows around 29,000 clones, 55% to 75% of them singletons. CDR1 and CDR2 from the germline V gene are SNHLY and FYNNEI. Between the trimmed V and J ends, which lost 8 bases and 8 bases, there was a span of 9 bases. The CDR3 has 11 residues. The source material was PBMCs, sampled after 24 months of ibrutinib treatment. The V gene is TRBV2, the J gene TRBJ2-2; D is ambiguous. The clonotype was recovered from a human donor with chronic lymphocytic leukemia. The CDR3 sequence: CASSLAGELFF. As DNA, the CDR3 is TGTGCCAGCTCATTGGCAGGGGAGCTGTTTTTT.